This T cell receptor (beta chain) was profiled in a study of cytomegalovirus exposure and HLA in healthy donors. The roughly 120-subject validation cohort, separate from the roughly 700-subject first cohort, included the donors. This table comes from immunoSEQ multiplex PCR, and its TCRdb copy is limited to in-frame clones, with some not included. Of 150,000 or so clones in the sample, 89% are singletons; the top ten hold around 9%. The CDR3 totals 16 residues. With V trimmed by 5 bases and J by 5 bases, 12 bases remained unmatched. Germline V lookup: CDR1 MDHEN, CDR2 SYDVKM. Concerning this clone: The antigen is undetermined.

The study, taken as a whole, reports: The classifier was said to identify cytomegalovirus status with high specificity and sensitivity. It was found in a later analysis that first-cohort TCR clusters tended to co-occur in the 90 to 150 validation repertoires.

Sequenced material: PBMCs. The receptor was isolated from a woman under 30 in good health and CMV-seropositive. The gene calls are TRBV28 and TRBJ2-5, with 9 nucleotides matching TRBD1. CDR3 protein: CASSPLPGTGRETQYF. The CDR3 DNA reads TGTGCCAGCAGTCCCCTCCCCGGGACAGGGAGGGAGACCCAGTACTTC. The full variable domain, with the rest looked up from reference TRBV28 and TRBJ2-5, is DVKVTQSSRYLVKRTGEKVFLECVQDMDHENMFWYRQDPGLGLRLIYFSYDVKMKEKGDIPEGYSVSREKKERFSLILESASTNQTSMYLCASSPLPGTGRETQYFGPGTRLLVL.